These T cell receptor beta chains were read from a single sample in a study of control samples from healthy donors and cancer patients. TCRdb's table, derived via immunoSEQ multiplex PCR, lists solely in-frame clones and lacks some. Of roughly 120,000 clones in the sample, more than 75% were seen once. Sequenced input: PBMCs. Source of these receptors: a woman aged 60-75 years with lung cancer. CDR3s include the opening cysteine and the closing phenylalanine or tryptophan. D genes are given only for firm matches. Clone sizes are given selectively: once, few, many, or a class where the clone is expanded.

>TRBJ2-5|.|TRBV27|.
CGSTSQETQYF
TGTGGCTCCACGTCCCAAGAGACCCAGTACTTC
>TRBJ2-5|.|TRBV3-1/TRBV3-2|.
CASSQDSRFVETQYF
TGTGCCAGCAGCCAAGATTCTAGGTTTGTCGAGACCCAGTACTTC
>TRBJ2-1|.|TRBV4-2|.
CASSQGNSNNEQFF
TGTGCCAGCAGCCAAGGTAACAGCAACAATGAGCAGTTCTTC
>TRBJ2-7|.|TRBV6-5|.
CASRGYTYEQYF
TGTGCCAGCAGGGGATACACCTACGAGCAGTACTTC
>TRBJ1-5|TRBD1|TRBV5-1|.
CASSLEPGGSVQPQHF
TGCGCCAGCAGCTTGGAGCCAGGGGGGTCGGTTCAGCCCCAGCATTTT
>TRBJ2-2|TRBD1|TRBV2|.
CASRQGWLRDRGTGELFF
TGTGCTAGCAGACAAGGGTGGCTCCGGGACAGGGGAACCGGGGAGCTGTTTTTT
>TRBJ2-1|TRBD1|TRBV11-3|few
CASSLGSGTGVRSEQFF
TGTGCCAGCAGCTTAGGCTCAGGGACAGGGGTTAGGAGTGAGCAGTTCTTC
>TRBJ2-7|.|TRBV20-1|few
CSASDPYEQYF
TGCAGTGCTAGCGACCCCTACGAGCAGTACTTC
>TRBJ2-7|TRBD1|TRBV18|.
CASSPPGQGLSSYEQYF
TGTGCCAGCTCACCACCGGGACAGGGGCTTAGCTCCTACGAGCAGTACTTC
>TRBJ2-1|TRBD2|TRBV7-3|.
CASSPSGGLAGYNEQFF
TGTGCCAGCAGCCCATCCGGGGGACTAGCGGGATACAATGAGCAGTTCTTC
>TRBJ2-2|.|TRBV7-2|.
CASSYSLGGNTGELFF
TGTGCCAGCAGCTATTCTCTCGGGGGGAACACCGGGGAGCTGTTTTTT
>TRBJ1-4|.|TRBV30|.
CAWSVPQVPNEKLFF
TGTGCCTGGAGTGTACCCCAGGTTCCTAATGAAAAACTGTTTTTT